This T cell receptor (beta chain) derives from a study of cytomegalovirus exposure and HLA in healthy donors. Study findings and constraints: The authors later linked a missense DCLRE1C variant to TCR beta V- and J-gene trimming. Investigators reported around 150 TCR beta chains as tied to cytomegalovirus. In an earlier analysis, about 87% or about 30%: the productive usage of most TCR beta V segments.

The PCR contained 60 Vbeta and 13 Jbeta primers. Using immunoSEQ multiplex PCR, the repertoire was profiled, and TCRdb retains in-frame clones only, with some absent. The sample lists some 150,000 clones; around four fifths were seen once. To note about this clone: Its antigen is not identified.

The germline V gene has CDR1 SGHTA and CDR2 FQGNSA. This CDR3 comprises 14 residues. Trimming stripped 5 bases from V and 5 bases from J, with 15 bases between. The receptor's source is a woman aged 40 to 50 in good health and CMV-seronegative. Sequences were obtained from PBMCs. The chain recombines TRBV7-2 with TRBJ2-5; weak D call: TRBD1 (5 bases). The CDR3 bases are TGTGCCAGCAGCCCCAGGGTGGGGCTGGAGACCCAGTACTTC. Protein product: CASSPRVGLETQYF.